This entry describes one T cell receptor beta chain. Its antigen is unidentified. The sample originates from a study of cytomegalovirus exposure and HLA in healthy donors. The study, taken as a whole, reports: Several of the most significant clusters were apparently associated with common viral pathogens in a later analysis. The CMV antigen specificity of a few CMV-associated chains was confirmed through in vitro analysis. Researchers reported from a later analysis that most CMV-associated TCR beta chains appeared HLA-restricted.

The CDR3 length is 14 residues. Germline V gene lookup returns CDR1 KGHSH and CDR2 LQKENI. Trimming removed 6 bases at V and 1 base at J, with 11 bases between. PCR primers comprised 60 Vbeta and 13 Jbeta primers. Some clones are missing from TCRdb's copy, which holds only in-frame ones; the method was immunoSEQ multiplex PCR. The sample comprises more than 100,000 clones, 77% of which are singletons, and about 3.7% rests with the top ten. This chain uses TRBV18 with TRBJ2-3, with D unclear. The origin of this receptor is a human donor in good health. Sequencing was performed on PBMCs. Written as DNA, the CDR3 is TGTGCCAGCTCTCAGGCCTGGGGCACAGATACGCAGTATTTT. Translation gives CASSQAWGTDTQYF.